A selection of T cell receptor beta chains follows, all from one sample in a study of immune heterogeneity within non-small cell lung tumors. A single record per CDR3 protein comes from TCRdb applying MiXCR to the multiplex PCR reads. The data contain 20,000 to 25,000 distinct CDR3 sequences, more than 25% of them seen just once; the ten biggest clones take up around 4.6%. The specimen was lung tumor tissue. Receptors were obtained from a middle-aged man with non-small cell lung cancer. Both conserved end residues are part of each CDR3. A D gene is named only where the DNA matches it firmly. Where a row states a size, it is once, few, many or the class of an expanded clone; other rows omit it.

clone_size j_call d_call v_call cdr3_nt cdr3_aa
NA TRBJ2-7 TRBD2 TRBV11-2 TGTGCCAGCAGCTTCTTAGGACTAGCGGGTGTCCTCGGCGGCGTGGAGTTCTTC CASSFLGLAGVLGGVEFF
medium-sized TRBJ1-1 NA TRBV15 TGTGCCACCAGCCCCCGACGGGTGTCTGAAGCTTTCTTT CATSPRRVSEAFF
many TRBJ1-5 NA TRBV20-1 TGCAGTGCTATCCCGGGACCCAGCAATCAGCCCCAGCATTTT CSAIPGPSNQPQHF
few TRBJ2-7 NA TRBV9 TGTGCCAGCAGCCAATCTGTGGGGGTAGGGTACGAGCAGTACTTC CASSQSVGVGYEQYF
many TRBJ2-7 TRBD1 TRBV11-3 TGTGCCAGCACCGGACAGGGGTCCGTCGAGCAGTACTTC CASTGQGSVEQYF
NA TRBJ2-1 NA TRBV7-2 TGTTCCAGCAGCTTAGTTGGGAATGAGCAGTTCTTC CSSSLVGNEQFF
NA TRBJ2-5 NA TRBV18 TGTGCCAGCTCACCACAGGAAGAGACCCAGTACTTC CASSPQEETQYF
few TRBJ2-3 TRBD2 TRBV9 TGTGCCAGCGGTCCGGGAGGGCCGGGCACAGATACGCAGTATTTT CASGPGGPGTDTQYF
few TRBJ2-1 TRBD2 TRBV25-1 TGTGCCAGCACGGGGACCTATGCCGGGACTAGCGTTTCTGGGGGAGGCTCCTACAATGAGCAGTTCTTC CASTGTYAGTSVSGGGSYNEQFF
many TRBJ1-1 NA TRBV19 TGTGCCAGTAGGATCAGGGCAGAGAACACTGAAGCTTTCTTT CASRIRAENTEAFF
many TRBJ1-6 TRBD1 TRBV12-3/TRBV12-4 TGTGCCAGCAGTTTATTCCAGGGGGCAAGTTCACCCCTCCACTTT CASSLFQGASSPLHF
few TRBJ2-7 NA TRBV7-9 TGTGCCAGCAGCCCACAGGACTACGAGCAGTACTTC CASSPQDYEQYF
many TRBJ1-2 TRBD1 TRBV30 TGTGCCTGGAAAGGGACAGGGCAAGGCTACACCTTC CAWKGTGQGYTF
many TRBJ1-6 NA TRBV15 TGTGCCACCAGCAGAGATCCGGGGTATGGGAATTCACCCCTCCACTTT CATSRDPGYGNSPLHF
NA TRBJ2-1 TRBD2 TRBV5-6 TGTGCCAGCAGCTTGGGGGTACTAGCGGGGGGATACAATGAGCAGTTCTTC CASSLGVLAGGYNEQFF
once TRBJ2-7 NA TRBV5-1 TGCGCCAGCAGCTTGGCCCTGGACGGGGTAGCGGACGAGAAGTACTTC CASSLALDGVADEKYF
NA TRBJ2-7 NA TRBV7-2 TGTGCCAGCAGCTTAGCGCGATCCGAGGGCGGTACCTACGAGCAGTACTTC CASSLARSEGGTYEQYF
NA TRBJ2-1 TRBD2 TRBV12-3/TRBV12-4 TGTGCCAGCAGTTCGTTGGGGTACCTACCGGGACTAGCGAGGAATGAGCAGTTCTTC CASSSLGYLPGLARNEQFF
few TRBJ2-2 NA TRBV7-9 TGTGCCAGCAGCGACATAACAGGGCCCGGGGAGCTGTTTTTT CASSDITGPGELFF
few TRBJ2-3 NA TRBV28 TGTGCCAGCAGTTTTATCAGCGGGACAGATACGCAGTATTTT CASSFISGTDTQYF
many TRBJ2-3 NA TRBV11-2 TGTGCCAGCAGCTTAGAGCCGGCCAGTACGCAGTATTTT CASSLEPASTQYF
NA TRBJ1-4 TRBD1 TRBV19 TGTGCCAGTGGGAGGGACAGGGGATTTACAACTAATGAAAAACTGTTTTTT CASGRDRGFTTNEKLFF
few TRBJ1-4 TRBD1 TRBV4-3 TGCGCCAGCAGCCGATACAGGGACAGGGAAAATGAAAAACTGTTTTTT CASSRYRDRENEKLFF
NA TRBJ2-7 TRBD2 TRBV20-1 TGCAGTGCAGCCGGGACTAGCGGGACCTTGGGTGAGCAGTACTTC CSAAGTSGTLGEQYF
NA TRBJ2-5 TRBD1 TRBV7-3 TGTGCCAGCAGCTCAACAACAGGGGGTGGGGAGACCCAGTACTTC CASSSTTGGGETQYF
many TRBJ2-7 TRBD2 TRBV20-1 TGCAGTGCTACCTGGACTAGCGGGACCGGGGAGCAGTACTTC CSATWTSGTGEQYF
many TRBJ1-5 NA TRBV7-9 TGTGCCAGCAGCCTACAGGGTAACAATCAGCCCCAGCATTTT CASSLQGNNQPQHF
many TRBJ1-1 NA TRBV30 TGTGCCTACATCCCGGGCACTGAAGCTTTCTTT CAYIPGTEAFF
few TRBJ1-5 NA TRBV11-2 TGTGCCAGCAGCTCTGGAGGGGTTGATCAGCCCCAGCATTTT CASSSGGVDQPQHF
NA TRBJ2-1 NA TRBV29-1 TGCAGCGTCGGGAAATGGGAAAACAACAATGAGCAGTTCTTC CSVGKWENNNEQFF
NA TRBJ2-7 TRBD2 TRBV9 TGTGTCAGCAGCGTCGATCCGACTAGCTTGTACGAGCAATACTTC CVSSVDPTSLYEQYF
many TRBJ2-2 NA TRBV12-3/TRBV12-4 TGTGCCAGCAGTTCTACCCACGAGCTGTTTTTT CASSSTHELFF
medium-sized TRBJ2-3 NA TRBV13 TGTGCCAGCAGCCCCGTGCGGGGCGGCACAGATACGCAGTATTTT CASSPVRGGTDTQYF
medium-sized TRBJ2-3 NA TRBV9 TGTGCCAGCAGCGTACTTACCGGGACCCCGACAGATACGCAGTATTTT CASSVLTGTPTDTQYF
NA TRBJ1-5 NA TRBV5-5 TGTGCCAGCAGCTTGTCGGAGGGTCGGCAGCCCCAGCATTTT CASSLSEGRQPQHF
medium-sized TRBJ2-2 NA TRBV24-1 TGTGCCACCAGTGATTCCTACCGGGGTGGCCCTAGGAGGGAGCTGTTTTTT CATSDSYRGGPRRELFF
many TRBJ1-6 TRBD1 TRBV30 TGTGCCTGGAGTGTAACAGGGGTTTCGTCCCTCCACTTT CAWSVTGVSSLHF
NA TRBJ1-5 NA TRBV6-1 TGTGCCAGCAGCCCAGGGACTAGCAATCAGCCCCAGCATTTT CASSPGTSNQPQHF
NA TRBJ2-3 TRBD2 TRBV10-3 TGTGCCATAACTGCGGGAGGAGATACGCAGTATTTT CAITAGGDTQYF
many TRBJ1-6 NA TRBV18 TGTGCCAGCTCACCCAGGGCTTATTCACCCCTCCACTTT CASSPRAYSPLHF
medium-sized TRBJ1-3 NA TRBV4-1 TGCGCCAGCAGCCAAGAAGGATCTACGGGCTCTGGAAACACCATATATTTT CASSQEGSTGSGNTIYF
many TRBJ2-1 TRBD2 TRBV6-1 TGTGCCAGCAGCCAGACTAGCGGGAGAACAGGATTTTACAATGAGCAGTTCTTC CASSQTSGRTGFYNEQFF
many TRBJ2-7 NA TRBV20-1 TGCAGTGCTAGCCGGGACTTCCACTACGAGCAGTACTTC CSASRDFHYEQYF
many TRBJ1-1 NA TRBV7-2 TGTGCCAGCAGCTTAGCGAGCAGGGGAGCTTTCTTT CASSLASRGAFF